These 27 T cell receptor beta chains were sequenced from one sample in a study of T cells in Graves' hyperthyroidism and ophthalmopathy. RNA transcripts were the template for amplifying TCR beta CDR3 regions. The HTBI primer set drove a first-round RT-PCR of the TCR CDR3. One entry per CDR3 protein results from TCRdb running MiXCR on the multiplex PCR reads. The table has roughly 600,000 distinct CDR3 sequences, more than 14% seen once. The sequenced sample was blood. All receptors come from a woman aged 45-65 years with Graves' ophthalmopathy.

This clonotype was seen ten or more times. The chain recombines TRBV12-3 or TRBV12-4 with TRBJ2-7; 7 bases fit TRBD1. The CDR3 contains 14 residues. V lost 3 bases, J lost 4 bases, and 6 bases stayed unmatched. In nucleotides, the CDR3 is TGTGCCAGCAGTTTCAGGACAGGTCGGTACGAGCAGTACTTC. This translates into CASSFRTGRYEQYF.

This clonotype was seen ten or more times. The rearrangement joins TRBV5-1 to TRBJ2-2; D not certain. Germline lookup yields CDR1 SGHRS and CDR2 YFSETQ. The CDR3 extends over 14 amino acids. V was pared by 4 bases and J by 1 base, with 8 bases between. CDR3 region: CASSARMNTGELFF. In DNA, the CDR3 is TGCGCCAGCAGCGCAAGGATGAACACCGGGGAGCTGTTTTTT.

This rearrangement joins TRBV19 to TRBJ2-7; 9 positions match TRBD2. This CDR3 spans 14 amino acids. Per germline, CDR1 LNHDA and CDR2 SQIVND (reference sequence). V was pared by 3 bases and J by 3 bases, with 3 bases of the junction left unmatched. Here the CDR3 reads CASSIGREGYEQYF. In DNA, the CDR3 is TGTGCCAGTAGTATTGGGCGGGAGGGCTACGAGCAGTACTTC.

This clonotype has at least ten counts. The rearrangement joins TRBV6-2 or TRBV6-3 to TRBJ2-7; tentative D call: TRBD2 (6 bases). Germline CDR1 and CDR2: MNHEY and SVGEGT. V lost 4 bases, J lost 3 bases, and 13 bases lay in between. The CDR3 spans 14 residues. The CDR3 nucleotides are TGTGCCAGCAGTTGGGCTAGCGAAAACTACGAGCAGTACTTC. Translation: CASSWASENYEQYF.

This clonotype was detected many times. The V call is TRBV12-3 or TRBV12-4, the J call TRBJ2-3; D is unresolved. CDR3 size: 13 residues. The V and J ends lost 5 bases and 2 bases respectively, with 8 bases between them. The CDR3 DNA follows: TGTGCCAGCAGTATCAGGTTCACAGATACGCAGTATTTT. Its protein is CASSIRFTDTQYF.

This clonotype has only a few counts. The chain recombines TRBV15 with TRBJ2-3; TRBD2 agrees at 12 bases. The junction had 14 bases not matched to a gene; V was cut back by 3 bases and J by 1 base. Looked up from germline, CDR1 is LNHNV and CDR2 is YYDKDF (reference sequence). This CDR3 region has 20 residues. The CDR3 DNA follows: TGTGCCACCAGCAGTCCGACTAGCGGGAGTCTGGAGTTGGGCACAGATACGCAGTATTTT. It translates to CATSSPTSGSLELGTDTQYF.

This clonotype appeared many times. This chain uses TRBV19 with TRBJ1-1; no firm D call. Germline V gene sequence: CDR1 LNHDA, CDR2 SQIVND (reference sequence). V shed 6 bases and J shed 5 bases, with 16 bases lying between them. The CDR3 loop spans 14 amino acids. The CDR3 protein is CASSGGKGVTEAFF. DNA of the CDR3: TGTGCCAGTAGCGGCGGGAAGGGAGTAACTGAAGCTTTCTTT.

With respect to this clonotype: The conserved phenylalanine or tryptophan normally closing the CDR3 is absent here, so this likely arose from a read error. The J gene is TRBJ1-2, the V gene TRBV11-2; no clear D gene. Trimming stripped 5 bases from V and 2 bases from J, with 9 bases between. This CDR3 is 13 amino acids long. Germline V lookup: CDR1 SGHAT, CDR2 FQNNGV. This CDR3 is CASSLIGNYGYTL. In DNA, the CDR3 is TGTGCCAGCAGCCTAATCGGAAACTATGGCTACACCCTC.

This clonotype has only a few counts. The CDR3: CASSYLYGYTF. CDR3 DNA sequence: TGTGCCAGCAGTTACCTCTATGGCTACACCTTC. This chain links TRBV6-2 or TRBV6-3 with TRBJ1-2; the D is unclear. CDR3 length: 11 amino acids. Germline CDR1 is MNHEY and CDR2 is SVGEGT. V shed 2 bases and J shed 4 bases, with 2 bases lying between them.

This rearrangement joins TRBV6-1 to TRBJ2-3, with D possibly matching TRBD2 (7 bases). This CDR3 contains 14 residues. CDR1 and CDR2 (germline): MNHNS, SASEGT. V was clipped by 7 bases and J by 3 bases, with 14 bases between them. The DNA for the CDR3 is TGTGCCAGCAAGGGGGGGCTGGGGACAGATACGCAGTATTTT. It specifies CASKGGLGTDTQYF.

This clonotype was observed many times. V is TRBV9 and J is TRBJ2-1; the D gene could be TRBD1 or TRBD2 (6 bases each). The CDR3 has 15 amino acids. Germline CDR1 reads SGDLS; CDR2 reads YYNGEE. The germline V and J ends were trimmed by 4 bases and 2 bases, with 13 bases remaining between them. The CDR3 nucleotides are TGTGCCAGCAGCCCAGGGGACTCTGCCTACAATGAGCAGTTCTTC. Its protein is CASSPGDSAYNEQFF.

Many counts were recorded for this clonotype. The rearrangement links TRBV2 to TRBJ2-6, with 12 positions matching TRBD1. Germline values: CDR1 SNHLY, CDR2 FYNNEI. This CDR3 has 16 amino acids. V dropped 7 bases and J dropped 3; count of bases not matched to a gene: 4. This chain's CDR3 is CASTGTGGGGANVLTF. The CDR3 DNA reads as TGTGCCAGCACCGGGACAGGGGGCGGTGGGGCCAACGTCCTGACTTTC.

This clonotype was observed many times. This chain joins TRBV7-2 and TRBJ2-7; 10 bases align to TRBD1. Unmatched junction bases numbered 8, after V lost 5 bases and J lost 4 bases. The germline CDR1 and CDR2 sequences are SGHTA and FQGNSA. The CDR3 sequence is 15 residues long. CDR3 nucleotide sequence: TGTGCCAGCAGCCCCCAGACAGGGGGCGGGTACGAGCAGTACTTC. Translating gives CASSPQTGGGYEQYF.

The chain joins TRBV19 to TRBJ2-3, with D perhaps TRBD2 (6 bases). Germline V gene sequence: CDR1 LNHDA, CDR2 SQIVND (reference sequence). Trimming took off 2 bases at V and 3 bases at J, with 9 bases between the two ends. This CDR3 has 14 residues. Written as DNA, the CDR3 is TGTGCCAGTAGTATACGCGGGATTACAGATACGCAGTATTTT. Its protein product is CASSIRGITDTQYF. Full variable domain (remainder filled in from reference TRBV19 and TRBJ2-3): DGGITQSPKYLFRKEGQNVTLSCEQNLNHDAMYWYRQDPGQGLRLIYYSQIVNDFQKGDIAEGYSVSREKKESFPLTVTSAQKNPTAFYLCASSIRGITDTQYFGPGTRLTVL.

The chain recombines TRBV7-2 with TRBJ1-5; D is uncertain. V lost 6 bases to trimming and J lost 3 bases, with 15 bases between them. Per the germline V gene, CDR1 is SGHTA and CDR2 is FQGNSA. The CDR3 has 15 amino acids. The CDR3 is CASSPGDGDNQPQHF. The CDR3, as DNA: TGTGCCAGCAGTCCCGGAGACGGGGACAATCAGCCCCAGCATTTT.

This clonotype has a count of ten or more. The rearrangement uses TRBV11-3 and TRBJ2-3; no clear D gene. The V end was cut by 1 base, the J end by 4 bases, with 6 bases between. The germline gives CDR1 SGHNT, CDR2 YENEEA. The CDR3 is 13 amino acids. For the CDR3, the DNA is TGTGCCAGCAGCTTAGTCCTTGCAGATACGCAGTATTTT. Translation: CASSLVLADTQYF.

This clonotype was observed at least ten times. The chain has TRBV20-1 and TRBJ2-7; 10 nucleotides line up with TRBD2. Germline lookup yields CDR1 DFQATT and CDR2 SNEGSKA (reference sequence). Trimming at V came to 6 bases and at J to 2 bases, leaving 13 bases not matched to a gene. The CDR3 spans 16 residues. The CDR3 sequence: CSATGASGSLPYEQYF. DNA of the CDR3: TGCAGTGCCACAGGAGCTAGCGGGAGTCTGCCCTACGAGCAGTACTTC.

Only a few counts were recorded for this clonotype. In DNA, the CDR3 is TGTGCCACCAGCAGAGATGCGGGCTCTGGGGCCAACGTCCTGACTTTC. Protein product: CATSRDAGSGANVLTF. The V and J genes are TRBV15 and TRBJ2-6, with D possibly matching TRBD2 (5 bases). The length of the CDR3 is 16 residues. The germline CDR1 and CDR2 sequences are LNHNV and YYDKDF (reference sequence). Trimming removed 0 bases at V and 0 bases at J, with 6 bases between.

The chain joins TRBV6-1 to TRBJ2-1; D not resolved. The CDR3 contains 13 residues. The V and J ends lost 4 bases and 10 bases respectively, with 14 bases between them. In germline, CDR1 is MNHNS, CDR2 SASEGT. The CDR3 DNA reads as TGTGCCAGCAGTGGTCTTGCGGCCGGGGAGCAGTTCTTC. Translating gives CASSGLAAGEQFF.

The sample holds many counts of this clonotype. The chain uses TRBV14 and TRBJ2-3, with 13 bases identical to TRBD2. The CDR3 loop spans 18 amino acids. V was clipped by 1 base and J by 3 bases; unmatched bases: 7. In germline, CDR1 is SGHDN, CDR2 FVKESK. CDR3 nucleotides: TGTGCCAGCAGCCAAGGACTAGCGGGAGGCTCGCGGACAGATACGCAGTATTTT. It specifies CASSQGLAGGSRTDTQYF.

This clonotype was picked up many times. The V call is TRBV28, the J call TRBJ1-5; D might be TRBD1 (6 bases). The CDR3 has 16 amino acids. The V gene lost 5 bases and the J gene lost 1 base, with 15 bases spanning the gap. Germline CDR1 is MDHEN and CDR2 is SYDVKM. This CDR3 reads CASSTRGTGSNQPQHF. Written as DNA, the CDR3 is TGTGCCAGCAGTACAAGGGGGACGGGAAGCAATCAGCCCCAGCATTTT.

This clonotype came up many times. The V and J genes are TRBV30 and TRBJ1-6, with unresolved D. V lost 5 bases, J lost 7 bases, and 9 bases lay in between. The CDR3 length is 12 residues. Germline CDR1 reads GTSNPN; CDR2 reads SVGIG (reference sequence). The CDR3 reads CAWSDGNSPLHF. CDR3 nucleotides: TGTGCCTGGTCAGACGGGAATTCACCCCTCCACTTT.

This clonotype was counted a few times. The chain links TRBV7-9 to TRBJ1-2; no definite D call. Germline V gene sequence: CDR1 SEHNR, CDR2 FQNEAQ (reference sequence). Trimming cost V 1 base and J 8 bases, with 8 bases left between them. This CDR3 comprises 12 residues. DNA for the CDR3: TGTGCCAGCAGCTTAGGTATCGAGGGCTACACCTTC. Encoded protein: CASSLGIEGYTF.

CDR3 coding DNA: TGCGCCAGCAGCCAAGATAGGCAGGTGGCGGGAGGGGCCTACAATGAGCAGTTCTTC. Amino acids: CASSQDRQVAGGAYNEQFF. The chain is built from TRBV4-1 and TRBJ2-1, with 9 bases aligning to TRBD2. There are 19 residues in the CDR3. The trim removed 0 bases at V and 2 bases at J, leaving 11 bases unmatched. Per germline, CDR1 MGHRA and CDR2 YSYEKL.

This clonotype has a count of ten or more. The CDR3 loop reads CASSLSTSGDPHYEQYF. The CDR3 DNA reads as TGTGCCAGCAGTTTATCCACTAGCGGGGATCCCCATTACGAGCAGTACTTC. The V call is TRBV12-3 or TRBV12-4, the J call TRBJ2-7; TRBD2 matches at 10 bases. With 2 bases clipped from V and 4 bases from J, the junction kept 11 bases outside the gene matches. The CDR3 length is 17 residues.

Regarding this clonotype: A much larger clone is a single base away; this may be a read error. The rearrangement links TRBV28 to TRBJ2-7; D is perhaps TRBD1 or TRBD2 (5 bases each). The end of the DNA aligns better with TRBJ2-1, so the J call may be wrong. Germline V gene data show CDR1 as MDHEN and CDR2 as SYDVKM. The CDR3 runs to 15 residues. The CDR3 region is CASSFTPEGSYEQFF. The DNA of the CDR3 is TGTGCCAGCAGTTTTACCCCCGAGGGGTCCTACGAGCAGTTCTTC.

The chain has TRBV7-9 and TRBJ2-5; D gene unclear. The germline V gene encodes CDR1 SEHNR and CDR2 FQNEAQ (reference sequence). Trimming left V 5 bases short and J 7 bases short, with 23 bases between. CDR3 length: 16 residues. CDR3 nucleotides: TGTGCCAGCAGCCAAGACCCATCCTTAGTCAGAGGGACCCAGTACTTC. Its protein product is CASSQDPSLVRGTQYF. Supplemented by reference TRBV7-9 and TRBJ2-5, the full variable domain reads DTGVSQNPRHKITKRGQNVTFRCDPISEHNRLYWYRQTLGQGPEFLTYFQNEAQLEKSRLLSDRFSAERPKGSFSTLEIQRTEQGDSAMYLCASSQDPSLVRGTQYFGPGTRLLVL.